Included here is one T cell receptor (beta chain) sequence, with context. The sample belongs to a study of blood T cell repertoires in COVID-19. Study context: Samples of COVID-19 (acute and convalescent) were obtained from the United States, Italy and Spain. Nucleic acid was either cDNA or gDNA, and it came from T cells, B-cell-depleted T cells, or PBMCs.

Trimming pared 0 bases from V and 4 bases from J, leaving 11 bases between. Germline assignment: CDR1 SGDLS and CDR2 YYNGEE. The CDR3 length is 15 residues. Original methodology: Estimated nucleated cell counts came from reference gene primer amplification. Libraries were prepared by immunoSEQ multiplex PCR; TCRdb keeps only in-frame clonotypes and omits some of them. V and J calls and clone size are as listed in that table; D and trimming were resolved from the DNA. The sample records approximately 68,000 clones, around 85% being singletons. The TCR comes from a woman over 75 with active or convalescent COVID-19. Sequenced: peripheral blood. The rearrangement uses TRBV9 and TRBJ1-5; no firm D call. The CDR3 sequence: CASSVGAESNQPQHF. The CDR3 DNA reads TGTGCCAGCAGCGTAGGGGCAGAGAGTAATCAGCCCCAGCATTTT. Full variable domain (remainder filled in from reference TRBV9 and TRBJ1-5): DSGVTQTPKHLITATGQRVTLRCSPRSGDLSVYWYQQSLDQGLQFLIQYYNGEERAKGNILERFSAQQFPDLHSELNLSSLELGDSALYFCASSVGAESNQPQHFGDGTRLSIL.